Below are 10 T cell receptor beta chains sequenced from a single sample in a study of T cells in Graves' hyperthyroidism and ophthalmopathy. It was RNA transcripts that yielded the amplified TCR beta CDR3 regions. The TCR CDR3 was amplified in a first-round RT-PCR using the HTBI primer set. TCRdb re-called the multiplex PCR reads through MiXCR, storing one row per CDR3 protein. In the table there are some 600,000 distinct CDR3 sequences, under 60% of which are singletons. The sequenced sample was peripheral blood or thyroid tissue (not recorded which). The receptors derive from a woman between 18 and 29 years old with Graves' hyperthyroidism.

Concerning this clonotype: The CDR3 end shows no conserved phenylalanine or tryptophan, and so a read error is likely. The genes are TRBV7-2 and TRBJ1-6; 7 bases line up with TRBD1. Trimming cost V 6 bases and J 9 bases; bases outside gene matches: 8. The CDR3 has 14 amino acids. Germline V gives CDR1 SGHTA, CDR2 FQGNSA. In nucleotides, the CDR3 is TGTGCCAGCAGGCTGGAGGGGGCGCGTTCACCCCTCCACCTT. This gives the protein CASRLEGARSPLHL.

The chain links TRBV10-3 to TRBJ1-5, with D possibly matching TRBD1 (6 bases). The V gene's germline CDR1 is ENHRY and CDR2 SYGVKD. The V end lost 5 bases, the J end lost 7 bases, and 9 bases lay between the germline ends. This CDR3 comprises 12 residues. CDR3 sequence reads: CAISQDRQPQHF. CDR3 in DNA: TGTGCCATCAGTCAAGACAGGCAGCCCCAGCATTTT.

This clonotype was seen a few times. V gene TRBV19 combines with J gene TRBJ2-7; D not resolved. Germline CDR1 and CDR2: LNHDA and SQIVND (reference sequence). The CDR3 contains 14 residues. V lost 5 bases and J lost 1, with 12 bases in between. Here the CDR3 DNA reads TGTGCCAGTAGTTTGTCAGTGACTTCCTACGAGCAGTACTTC. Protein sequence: CASSLSVTSYEQYF.

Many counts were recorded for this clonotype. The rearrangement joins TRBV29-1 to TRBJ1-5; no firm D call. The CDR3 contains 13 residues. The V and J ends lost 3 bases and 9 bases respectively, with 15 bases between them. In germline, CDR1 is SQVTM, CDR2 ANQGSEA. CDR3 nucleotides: TGCAGCGTTGATGGGGTAAGCGGCGGGCCCCAGCATTTT. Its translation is CSVDGVSGGPQHF.

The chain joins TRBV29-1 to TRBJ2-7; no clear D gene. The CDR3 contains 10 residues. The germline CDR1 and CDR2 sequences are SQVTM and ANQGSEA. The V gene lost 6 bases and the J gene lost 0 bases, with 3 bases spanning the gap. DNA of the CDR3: TGCAGCGTGAGCTCCTACGAGCAGTACTTC. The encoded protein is CSVSSYEQYF.

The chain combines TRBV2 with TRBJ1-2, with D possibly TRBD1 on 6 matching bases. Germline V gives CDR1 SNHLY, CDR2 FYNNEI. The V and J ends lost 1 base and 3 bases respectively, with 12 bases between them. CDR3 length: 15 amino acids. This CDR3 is CASSEDGGLDYGYTF. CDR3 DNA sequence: TGTGCCAGCAGTGAAGACGGGGGGCTCGACTATGGCTACACCTTC.

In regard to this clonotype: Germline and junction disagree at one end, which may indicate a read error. Written as DNA, the CDR3 is TGCGCCAGCAGGGGTAACACCGGGGAGCTGTTTTTT. This encodes CASRGNTGELFF. J is TRBJ2-2 and V is TRBV19, with D maybe TRBD1 (6 bases). CDR3 length: 12 residues. Germline V gene data show CDR1 as LNHDA and CDR2 as SQIVND (reference sequence). Variable domain in full (rest from reference TRBV19 and TRBJ2-2): DGGITQSPKYLFRKEGQNVTLSCEQNLNHDAMYWYRQDPGQGLRLIYYSQIVNDFQKGDIAEGYSVSREKKESFPLTVTSAQKNPTAFYLCASRGNTGELFFGEGSRLTVL.

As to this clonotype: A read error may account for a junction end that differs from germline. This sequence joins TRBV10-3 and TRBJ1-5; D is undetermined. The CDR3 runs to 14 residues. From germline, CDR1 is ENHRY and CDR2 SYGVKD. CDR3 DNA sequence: TGTGCCAGCAGTTCCCGGACGGCTTTTGCGCCCCAGCATTTT. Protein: CASSSRTAFAPQHF.

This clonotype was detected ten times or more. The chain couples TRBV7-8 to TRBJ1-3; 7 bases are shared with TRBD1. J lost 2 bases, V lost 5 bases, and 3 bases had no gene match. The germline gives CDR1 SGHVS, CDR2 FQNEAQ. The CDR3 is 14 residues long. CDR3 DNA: TGTGCCAGCAGCGTCGACAGGGCTGGAAACACCATATATTTT. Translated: CASSVDRAGNTIYF.

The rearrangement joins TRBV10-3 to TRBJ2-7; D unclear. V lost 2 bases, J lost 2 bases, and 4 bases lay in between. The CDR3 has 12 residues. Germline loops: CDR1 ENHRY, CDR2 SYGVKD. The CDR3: CAISEGTYEQYF. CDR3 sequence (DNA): TGTGCCATCAGTGAGGGTACCTACGAGCAGTACTTC.